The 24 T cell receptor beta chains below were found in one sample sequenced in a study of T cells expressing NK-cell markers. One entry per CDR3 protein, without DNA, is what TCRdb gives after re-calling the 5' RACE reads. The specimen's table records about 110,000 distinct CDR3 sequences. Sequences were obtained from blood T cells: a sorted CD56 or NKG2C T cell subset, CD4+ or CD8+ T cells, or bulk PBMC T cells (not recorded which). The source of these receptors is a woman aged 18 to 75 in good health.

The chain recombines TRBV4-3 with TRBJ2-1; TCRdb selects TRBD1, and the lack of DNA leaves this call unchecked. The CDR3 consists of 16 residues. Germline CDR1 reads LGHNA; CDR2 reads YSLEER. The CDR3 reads CASSQETGGSYNEQFF.

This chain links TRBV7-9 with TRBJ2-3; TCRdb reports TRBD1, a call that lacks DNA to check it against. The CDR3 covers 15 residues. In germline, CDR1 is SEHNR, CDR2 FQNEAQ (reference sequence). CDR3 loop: CASSLVRGATDTQYF.

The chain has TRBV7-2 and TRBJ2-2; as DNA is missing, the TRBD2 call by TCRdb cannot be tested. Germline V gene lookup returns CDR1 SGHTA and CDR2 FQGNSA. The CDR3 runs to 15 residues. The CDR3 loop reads CASSYRLGGGGELFF.

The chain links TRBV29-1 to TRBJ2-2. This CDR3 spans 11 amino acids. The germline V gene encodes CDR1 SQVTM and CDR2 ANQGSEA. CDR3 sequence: CSAEETGELFF.

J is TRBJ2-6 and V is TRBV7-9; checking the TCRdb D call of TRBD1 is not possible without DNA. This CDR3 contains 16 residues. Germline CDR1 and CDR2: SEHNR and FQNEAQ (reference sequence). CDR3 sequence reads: CASSPTDRAGANVLTF.

The CDR3 here is CASSILVNSGDKDTQYF. The V and J genes are TRBV19 and TRBJ2-3; without DNA, the TCRdb call of TRBD2 cannot be checked. CDR3 size: 17 residues. In germline, CDR1 is LNHDA, CDR2 SQIVND (reference sequence).

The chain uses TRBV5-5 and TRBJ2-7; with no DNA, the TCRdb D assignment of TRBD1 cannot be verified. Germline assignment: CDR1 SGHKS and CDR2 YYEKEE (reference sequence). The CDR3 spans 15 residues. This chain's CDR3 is CASSPVATIPYEQYF.

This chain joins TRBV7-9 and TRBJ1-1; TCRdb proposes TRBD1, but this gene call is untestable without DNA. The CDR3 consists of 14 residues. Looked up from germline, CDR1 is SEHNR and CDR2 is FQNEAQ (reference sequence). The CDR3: CASSSRGGGTEAFF.

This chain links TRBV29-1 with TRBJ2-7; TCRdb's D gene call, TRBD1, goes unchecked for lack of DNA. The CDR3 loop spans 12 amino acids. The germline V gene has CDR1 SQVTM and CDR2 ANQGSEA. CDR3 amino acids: CSACDRAYEQYF.

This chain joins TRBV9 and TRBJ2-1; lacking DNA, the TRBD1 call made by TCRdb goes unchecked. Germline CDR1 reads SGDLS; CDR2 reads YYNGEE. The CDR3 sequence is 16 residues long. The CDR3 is CASSAGGAGRSDEQFF.

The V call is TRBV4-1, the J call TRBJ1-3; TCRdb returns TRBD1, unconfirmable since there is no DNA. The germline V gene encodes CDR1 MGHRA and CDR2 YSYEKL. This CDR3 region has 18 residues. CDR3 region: CASSQVGGQGFSGNTIYF.

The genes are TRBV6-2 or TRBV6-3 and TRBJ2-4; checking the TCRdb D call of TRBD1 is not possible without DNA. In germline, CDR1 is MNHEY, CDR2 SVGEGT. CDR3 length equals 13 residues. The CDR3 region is CASSYTDRGVQYF.

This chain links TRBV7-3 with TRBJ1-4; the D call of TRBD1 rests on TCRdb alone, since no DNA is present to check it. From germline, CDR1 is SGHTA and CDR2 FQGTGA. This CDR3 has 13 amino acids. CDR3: CATPGRSLGKLFF.

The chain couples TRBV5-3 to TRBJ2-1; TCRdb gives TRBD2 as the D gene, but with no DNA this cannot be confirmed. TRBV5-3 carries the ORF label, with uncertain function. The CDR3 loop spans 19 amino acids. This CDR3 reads CARSTAIRLAGRSYNEQFF.

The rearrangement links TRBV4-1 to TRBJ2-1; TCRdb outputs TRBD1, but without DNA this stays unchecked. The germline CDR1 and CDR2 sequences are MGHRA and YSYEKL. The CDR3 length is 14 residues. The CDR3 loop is CASRLGQGANEQFF.

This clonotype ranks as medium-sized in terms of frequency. Here the CDR3 reads CASSFRTGGFTGELFF. This chain links TRBV5-4 with TRBJ2-2; TCRdb calls TRBD1, which cannot be checked without DNA. This CDR3 has 16 residues. Germline assignment: CDR1 SGHNT and CDR2 YYREEE (reference sequence).

The CDR3 here is CASSPRDLYNEQFF. The V gene is TRBV7-2, the J gene TRBJ2-1; as DNA is missing, the TRBD2 call by TCRdb cannot be tested. In germline, CDR1 is SGHTA, CDR2 FQGNSA. The CDR3 loop spans 14 amino acids.

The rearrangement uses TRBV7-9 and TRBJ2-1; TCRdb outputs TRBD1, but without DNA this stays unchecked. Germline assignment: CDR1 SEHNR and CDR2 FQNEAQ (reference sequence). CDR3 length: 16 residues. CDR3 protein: CASSPPVPSSYNEQFF.

This chain's CDR3 is CATRLVGDSYGYTF. The chain joins TRBV15 to TRBJ1-2; TCRdb reports TRBD1, a call that lacks DNA to check it against. Germline V gene sequence: CDR1 LNHNV, CDR2 YYDKDF (reference sequence). CDR3 length equals 14 residues.

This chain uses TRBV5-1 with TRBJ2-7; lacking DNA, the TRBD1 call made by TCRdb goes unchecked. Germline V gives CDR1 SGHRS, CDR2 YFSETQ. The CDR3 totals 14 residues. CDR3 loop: CASSLEGQGYEQYF.

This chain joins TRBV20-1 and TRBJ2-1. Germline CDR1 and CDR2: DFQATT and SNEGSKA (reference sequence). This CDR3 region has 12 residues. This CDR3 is CSARGWGNEQFF.

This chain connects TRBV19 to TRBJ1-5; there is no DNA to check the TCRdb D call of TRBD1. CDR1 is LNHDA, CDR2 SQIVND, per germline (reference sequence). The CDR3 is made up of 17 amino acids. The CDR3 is CASSIVTGDYSNQPQHF. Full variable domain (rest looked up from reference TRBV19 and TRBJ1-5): DGGITQSPKYLFRKEGQNVTLSCEQNLNHDAMYWYRQDPGQGLRLIYYSQIVNDFQKGDIAEGYSVSREKKESFPLTVTSAQKNPTAFYLCASSIVTGDYSNQPQHFGDGTRLSIL.

The CDR3 here is CASSLERVRGDQETQYF. The rearrangement links TRBV11-2 to TRBJ2-5; the D call from TCRdb, TRBD2, cannot be confirmed without DNA. The CDR3 has 17 amino acids. Germline V gene sequence: CDR1 SGHAT, CDR2 FQNNGV.

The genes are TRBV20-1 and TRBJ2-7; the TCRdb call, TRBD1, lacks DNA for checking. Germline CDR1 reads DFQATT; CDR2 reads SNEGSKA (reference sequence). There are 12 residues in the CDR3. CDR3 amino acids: CSANQGAYEQYF.